The next 32 T cell receptor beta chains were all read from a single sample in a study of blood T cell repertoires in COVID-19. The method was immunoSEQ multiplex PCR; TCRdb's version includes in-frame clones alone and lacks a portion of them. Of around 170,000 clones listed, roughly 80% are singletons. Sequencing input: peripheral blood. The origin of the receptors is a man aged 25-45 years with active or convalescent COVID-19.

The chain is built from TRBV6-2 or TRBV6-3 and TRBJ2-1, with 12 bases that match TRBD2. The CDR3 length is 15 residues. Germline V gives CDR1 MNHEY, CDR2 SVGEGT. V was pared by 2 bases and J by 9 bases, with 5 bases of the junction left unmatched. CDR3 residues: CASSYSLAGGAEQFF. The DNA of the CDR3 is TGTGCCAGCAGTTACAGTCTAGCGGGAGGGGCTGAGCAGTTCTTC.

This clone was seen more than once but under ten times. The chain uses TRBV6-5 and TRBJ1-2; TRBD1 matches 9 bases. Germline CDR1 is MNHEY and CDR2 is SVGAGI. The CDR3 spans 15 residues. Unmatched junction bases numbered 2, after V lost 1 base and J lost 2 bases. CDR3 loop: CASSYLGQGNYGYTF. Here the CDR3 DNA reads TGTGCCAGCAGTTACTTAGGACAGGGGAACTATGGCTACACCTTC.

The chain couples TRBV5-4 to TRBJ2-3; 9 bases match TRBD2. This CDR3 has 16 amino acids. The V segment lost 0 bases and the J segment 2 bases; nucleotides outside the gene matches: 4. Germline values: CDR1 SGHNT, CDR2 YYREEE (reference sequence). DNA of the CDR3: TGTGCCAGCAGCTTGGGGCGGGGGGGTGACACAGATACGCAGTATTTT. It yields the protein CASSLGRGGDTDTQYF.

V and J are TRBV5-6 and TRBJ1-6; D is perhaps TRBD1 (5 bases). Germline V gene sequence: CDR1 SGHDT, CDR2 YYEEEE. CDR3 length: 16 residues. V gave up 4 bases and J gave up 10 bases, with 21 bases separating them. As DNA, the CDR3 is TGTGCCAGCAGCGTTAGGGGCAGGCGCTTGGAGTCACCCCTCCACTTT. Translation gives CASSVRGRRLESPLHF.

In its sample, this clone was seen once. The rearrangement joins TRBV25-1 to TRBJ2-7; D is undetermined. CDR3 length equals 11 residues. V shed 5 bases and J shed 0 bases, with 2 bases lying between them. CDR1 is MGHDK, CDR2 SYGVNS, per germline. The CDR3 region has the DNA TGTGCCAGCAGTTACTCCTACGAGCAGTACTTC. Translated: CASSYSYEQYF.

The V and J genes are TRBV6-5 and TRBJ1-5; 11 nucleotides match TRBD1. The CDR3 consists of 14 residues. The germline CDR1 and CDR2 sequences are MNHEY and SVGAGI. After removal of 2 bases from V and 15 bases from J, the junction contained 9 bases not matched to a gene. CDR3 nucleotides: TGTGCCAGCAGTTACGACAAGGGACAGGGGGTTCGGCATTTT. Amino acids: CASSYDKGQGVRHF.

V gene TRBV27 combines with J gene TRBJ1-1; D may be TRBD1 (5 bases). V dropped 7 bases and J dropped 0 bases, with 12 bases sitting between them. CDR1 and CDR2 (germline): MNHEY, SMNVEV (reference sequence). The CDR3 is 14 residues long. DNA of the CDR3: TGTGCCAGCACATCCGGGGGGGTGAACACTGAAGCTTTCTTT. This sequence encodes CASTSGGVNTEAFF.

The CDR3 reads CASSVKETQYF. CDR3 in DNA: TGTGCCAGCAGCGTAAAAGAGACCCAGTACTTC. The chain has TRBV7-9 and TRBJ2-5; no clear D gene. The length of the CDR3 is 11 residues. V lost 5 bases and J lost 3, with 4 bases in between. In germline, CDR1 is SEHNR, CDR2 FQNEAQ (reference sequence).

This chain joins TRBV2 and TRBJ1-1; tentatively, D is TRBD1 (6 bases). In germline, CDR1 is SNHLY, CDR2 FYNNEI. This CDR3 has 18 amino acids. Trimming shortened V by 6 bases and J by 0 bases, and 23 bases separated the two germline ends. As DNA, the CDR3 is TGTGCCAGCAGCCCCGGCCGACAGGCAGCGGTTTTGAACACTGAAGCTTTCTTT. Protein: CASSPGRQAAVLNTEAFF.

Only a few counts were recorded for this clone. The rearrangement joins TRBV18 to TRBJ1-6, with a possible D match to TRBD1 (6 bases). V was shortened by 3 bases and J by 5 bases, with 14 bases between the two germline ends. Germline V gene sequence: CDR1 KGHSH, CDR2 LQKENI. This CDR3 contains 16 residues. DNA for the CDR3: TGTGCCAGCTCACCTGAGAACAGGGTTCATAATTCACCCCTCCACTTT. Residues: CASSPENRVHNSPLHF.

V and J are TRBV7-3 and TRBJ2-3; D is possibly TRBD1 (5 bases). V was trimmed by 4 bases and J by 2 bases, leaving 7 bases between them. The CDR3 is 13 amino acids. The germline gives CDR1 SGHTA, CDR2 FQGTGA. The CDR3 bases are TGTGCCAGCAGCTCGGACAACACAGATACGCAGTATTTT. It codes for CASSSDNTDTQYF.

The rearrangement links TRBV6-5 to TRBJ2-7; no clear D. CDR1 MNHEY and CDR2 SVGAGI come from the germline V gene. CDR3 length: 14 amino acids. V lost 2 bases, J lost 2 bases, and 10 bases lay in between. This chain's CDR3 is CASSYRGRPYEQYV. CDR3 in DNA: TGTGCCAGCAGTTACCGCGGTCGACCCTACGAGCAGTACGTC.

This clone was counted a few times. V and J are TRBV7-6 and TRBJ1-6; 8 nucleotides line up with TRBD1. V lost 0 bases and J lost 7; bases outside the gene matches: 2. Germline-derived CDR1 and CDR2 are SGHVS and FNYEAQ. This CDR3 has 15 residues. The CDR3 DNA reads TGTGCCAGCAGCTTAGCGGACAGGGTCAATTCACCCCTCCACTTT. This translates into CASSLADRVNSPLHF.

The chain links TRBV30 to TRBJ1-2; tentative D call: TRBD1 (6 bases). The V end lost 3 bases, the J end lost 6 bases, and 11 bases lay between the germline ends. Germline V lookup: CDR1 GTSNPN, CDR2 SVGIG (reference sequence). CDR3 length equals 12 residues. CDR3 coding DNA: TGTGCCTGGAGATTACAGGGAAATGGCTACACCTTC. Its translation is CAWRLQGNGYTF.

The chain carries TRBV4-3 and TRBJ2-1; 8 bases align to TRBD2. The CDR3 spans 17 residues. Trimming removed 0 bases from V and 7 bases from J; junction bases left unmatched: 11. CDR1 LGHNA and CDR2 YSLEER come from the germline V gene. DNA of the CDR3: TGCGCCAGCAGCCAAGACGCTTGGGGACTAGGGACGAATGAGCAGTTCTTC. It is translated as CASSQDAWGLGTNEQFF.

This sequence joins TRBV6-5 and TRBJ1-6; no firm D call. Deletions cut 2 bases from V and 7 bases from J, with 12 bases between. CDR1 is MNHEY and CDR2 is SVGAGI in the germline V gene. This CDR3 spans 15 amino acids. The CDR3 region has the DNA TGTGCCAGCAGTTACGGTCCGGACTTAAATTCACCCCTCCACTTT. Encoded protein: CASSYGPDLNSPLHF.

The chain has TRBV14 and TRBJ2-5; no reliable D call. Between the trimmed V and J ends, which lost 4 bases and 4 bases, there was a span of 10 bases. CDR1 and CDR2 (germline): SGHDN, FVKESK. The CDR3 totals 13 residues. The CDR3 DNA is TGTGCCAGCAGCCCCAGGTTAAGAGAGACCCAGTACTTC. Its translation is CASSPRLRETQYF.

This rearrangement joins TRBV5-6 to TRBJ1-1; 7 bases are a match to TRBD1. Trimming at V came to 5 bases and at J to 4 bases, leaving 5 bases not matched to a gene. The germline CDR1 and CDR2 sequences are SGHDT and YYEEEE. The CDR3 runs to 13 residues. DNA of the CDR3: TGTGCCAGCAGAGCCGGGACAGCCACTGAAGCTTTCTTT. Protein: CASRAGTATEAFF.

The chain employs TRBV5-1 and TRBJ1-2; the match to TRBD1 covers 12 bases. The CDR3 covers 14 residues. Germline V lookup: CDR1 SGHRS, CDR2 YFSETQ. Trimming removed 4 bases from V and 5 bases from J; junction bases left unmatched: 3. CDR3 loop: CASSPGQGAYGYTF. CDR3 bases: TGCGCCAGCAGCCCGGGACAGGGGGCATATGGCTACACCTTC.

The gene calls are TRBV24-1 and TRBJ2-1, with TRBD2 matching over 10 bases. Germline V gives CDR1 KGHDR, CDR2 SFDVKD. V dropped 4 bases and J dropped 2; count of bases not matched to a gene: 4. CDR3 length equals 16 residues. This chain's CDR3 is CATSDSSGRAYNEQFF. The CDR3, as DNA: TGTGCCACCAGTGACTCCAGCGGGAGGGCCTACAATGAGCAGTTCTTC.

The V and J genes are TRBV11-3 and TRBJ1-1; the match to TRBD1 covers 8 bases. From germline, CDR1 is SGHNT and CDR2 YENEEA. This CDR3 has 15 amino acids. The ends lost 5 bases at V and 3 bases at J; junction bases unmatched: 8. The CDR3 reads CASSQRQGRDTEAFF. CDR3 nucleotides: TGTGCCAGCAGCCAGAGACAGGGGAGGGACACTGAAGCTTTCTTT.

CDR3 protein: CATSASNYGYTF. CDR3 DNA: TGTGCCACCAGTGCCTCCAACTATGGCTACACCTTC. The chain combines TRBV24-1 with TRBJ1-2; D ambiguous. From germline, CDR1 is KGHDR and CDR2 SFDVKD. V lost 5 bases, J lost 2 bases, and 5 bases lay in between. The CDR3 runs 12 residues.

The chain carries TRBV5-1 and TRBJ2-2; maybe TRBD1 (6 bases). V was trimmed by 5 bases and J by 2 bases, leaving 19 bases between them. The V gene's germline CDR1 is SGHRS and CDR2 YFSETQ. The CDR3 is 17 residues long. Here the CDR3 DNA reads TGCGCCAGCAGTAGTGTAGTAGGGACACGTAACACCGGGGAGCTGTTTTTT. This translates into CASSSVVGTRNTGELFF.

The CDR3 bases are TGTGCCAGTAGCCTATATCGGACTTCTAACACCGGGGAGCTGTTTTTT. This gives the protein CASSLYRTSNTGELFF. The rearrangement uses TRBV19 and TRBJ2-2; possibly TRBD2 for D (5 bases). The ends were cut back, 6 bases at V and 2 bases at J, with 16 bases in the middle. The CDR3 extends over 16 amino acids. CDR1 is LNHDA, CDR2 SQIVND, per germline (reference sequence).

The V and J genes are TRBV9 and TRBJ2-2, with a tentative D call TRBD2 (6 bases). V dropped 2 bases and J dropped 1 base, with 6 bases sitting between them. The germline V gene has CDR1 SGDLS and CDR2 YYNGEE. The CDR3 loop spans 14 amino acids. The CDR3 nucleotides read TGTGCCAGCAGCGTCGGGGGGAACACCGGGGAGCTGTTTTTT. It translates to CASSVGGNTGELFF. The variable domain in full, completed from reference TRBV9 and TRBJ2-2, reads DSGVTQTPKHLITATGQRVTLRCSPRSGDLSVYWYQQSLDQGLQFLIQYYNGEERAKGNILERFSAQQFPDLHSELNLSSLELGDSALYFCASSVGGNTGELFFGEGSRLTVL.

The chain combines TRBV4-1 with TRBJ1-5; D is uncertain. V lost 1 base, J lost 6 bases, and 7 bases lay in between. The germline V gene encodes CDR1 MGHRA and CDR2 YSYEKL. This CDR3 spans 13 amino acids. CDR3 in DNA: TGCGCCAGCAGCCAAGCGGTCTCTCAGCCCCAGCATTTT. The encoded protein is CASSQAVSQPQHF.

The chain links TRBV11-2 to TRBJ2-5; possibly TRBD1 for D (6 bases). The CDR3 has 14 residues. Germline V gene sequence: CDR1 SGHAT, CDR2 FQNNGV. V dropped 5 bases and J dropped 7 bases, with 17 bases sitting between them. The CDR3 loop reads CASSLQTGQSTQYF. DNA for the CDR3: TGTGCCAGCAGCCTTCAGACAGGTCAATCGACCCAGTACTTC.

The genes are TRBV11-3 and TRBJ1-6; a weak D match, TRBD1 (6 bases). V was shortened by 0 bases and J by 5 bases, with 11 bases between the two germline ends. The CDR3 length is 16 residues. CDR1 is SGHNT and CDR2 is YENEEA in the germline V gene. The CDR3 is CASSLDLRGNNSPLHF. The CDR3 DNA follows: TGTGCCAGCAGCTTAGATCTGAGGGGGAATAATTCACCCCTCCACTTT.

This clone occurred many times. The chain combines TRBV6-5 with TRBJ1-1; 9 bases line up with TRBD1. Germline CDR1 MNHEY, CDR2 SVGAGI. The CDR3 runs to 14 residues. Trimming cost V 7 bases and J 5 bases; bases outside gene matches: 8. The CDR3 DNA is TGTGCCAGCACCCCGACAGGGGGAAAAACTGAAGCTTTCTTT. Amino acids: CASTPTGGKTEAFF.

The CDR3 bases are TGCGCCAGCAGCTTGGCGTCAGCAGTTTACAGTGAAGCTTTCTTT. It specifies CASSLASAVYSEAFF. The chain employs TRBV5-1 and TRBJ1-1; no definite D call. The germline CDR1 and CDR2 sequences are SGHRS and YFSETQ. V dropped 0 bases and J dropped 7 bases, with 16 bases sitting between them. CDR3 length: 15 residues.

The chain employs TRBV12-3 or TRBV12-4 and TRBJ2-1; D possibly corresponds to TRBD2 (5 bases). This CDR3 comprises 12 residues. Trimming left V 5 bases short and J 7 bases short, with 9 bases between. CDR3 loop: CASSRGGNEQFF. CDR3 bases: TGTGCCAGCAGTCGGGGTGGGAATGAGCAGTTCTTC.

The chain carries TRBV7-9 and TRBJ1-1; 7 positions match TRBD1. Germline V gene data show CDR1 as SEHNR and CDR2 as FQNEAQ (reference sequence). The V gene end was trimmed by 7 bases and the J gene end by 5 bases; junction bases not matched to a gene: 10. CDR3 length: 14 amino acids. In DNA form, the CDR3 reads TGTGCCAGCACCCTTAAGGGGGCAGGTACTGAAGCTTTCTTT. It yields the protein CASTLKGAGTEAFF.